The following is a T cell receptor (beta chain) sequence with its context. Antigen: not known. The protocol was immunoSEQ multiplex PCR, while the TCRdb copy is restricted to in-frame clones and leaves out a portion. The sample lists fewer than 1,500 clones, about 26% seen once, with about 8% in the top ten. This sample is drawn from a study of T cells in localized non-small cell lung cancer. Findings and limits, study-wide: There was an association of higher blood T cell density with longer overall survival.

Adjacent lung samples, free of atypia, were obtained at least 2 cm from the tumor margin. The TCR comes from a male donor aged 60 or over with stage II lung adenocarcinoma. This sample comprised normal lung tissue next to the tumor, obtained before any cancer treatment.

CDR3 nucleotides: TGTGCCAGTAGTTACCCTGGCCCTAGCGACACCGGGGAGCTGTTTTTT. Translated: CASSYPGPSDTGELFF. This chain joins TRBV19 and TRBJ2-2; D possibly corresponds to TRBD2 (6 bases). Germline V lookup: CDR1 LNHDA, CDR2 SQIVND (reference sequence). The CDR3 is made up of 16 amino acids. V gave up 5 bases and J gave up 3 bases, with 16 bases separating them.